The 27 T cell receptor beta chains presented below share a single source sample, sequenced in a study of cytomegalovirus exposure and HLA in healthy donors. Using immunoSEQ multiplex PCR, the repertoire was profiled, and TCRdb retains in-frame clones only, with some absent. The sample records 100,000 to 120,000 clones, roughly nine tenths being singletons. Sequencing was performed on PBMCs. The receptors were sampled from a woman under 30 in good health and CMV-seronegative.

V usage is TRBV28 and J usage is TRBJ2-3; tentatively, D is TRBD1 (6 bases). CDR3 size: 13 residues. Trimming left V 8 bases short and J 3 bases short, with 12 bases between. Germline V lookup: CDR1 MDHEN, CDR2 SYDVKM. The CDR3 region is CASFTGQTDTQYF. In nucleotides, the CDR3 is TGTGCCAGCTTCACTGGACAGACAGATACGCAGTATTTT.

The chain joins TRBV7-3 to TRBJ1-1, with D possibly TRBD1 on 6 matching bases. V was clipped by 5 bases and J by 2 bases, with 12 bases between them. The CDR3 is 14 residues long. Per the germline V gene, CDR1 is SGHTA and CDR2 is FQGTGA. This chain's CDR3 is CASSLQGINTEAFF. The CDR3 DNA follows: TGTGCCAGCAGCCTACAGGGTATTAACACTGAAGCTTTCTTT.

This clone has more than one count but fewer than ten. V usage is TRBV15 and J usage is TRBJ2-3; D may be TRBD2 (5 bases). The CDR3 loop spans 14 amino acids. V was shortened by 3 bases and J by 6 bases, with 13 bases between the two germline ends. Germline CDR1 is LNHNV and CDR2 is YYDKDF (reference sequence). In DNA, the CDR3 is TGTGCCACCAGCAGTAGACGGTGGGAGGATACGCAGTATTTT. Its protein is CATSSRRWEDTQYF.

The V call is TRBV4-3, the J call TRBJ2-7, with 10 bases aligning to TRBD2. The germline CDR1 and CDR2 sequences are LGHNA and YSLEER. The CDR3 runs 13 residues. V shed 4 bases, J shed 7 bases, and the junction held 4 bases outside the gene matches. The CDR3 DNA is TGCGCCAGCAGCCGTGTACTAGCGGGAGAGCAGTACGTC. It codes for CASSRVLAGEQYV.

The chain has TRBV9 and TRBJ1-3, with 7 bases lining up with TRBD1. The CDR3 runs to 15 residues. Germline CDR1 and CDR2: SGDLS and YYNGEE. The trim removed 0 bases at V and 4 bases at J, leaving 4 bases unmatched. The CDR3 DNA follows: TGTGCCAGCAGCGTAGGGACAGGACGAGGAAACACCATATATTTT. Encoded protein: CASSVGTGRGNTIYF.

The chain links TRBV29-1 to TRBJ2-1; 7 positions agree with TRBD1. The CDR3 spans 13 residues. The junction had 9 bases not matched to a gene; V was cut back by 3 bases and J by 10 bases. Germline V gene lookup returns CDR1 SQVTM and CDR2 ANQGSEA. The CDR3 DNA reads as TGCAGCGTTGATCAGAAAACAGGGGTGGAGCAGTTCTTC. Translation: CSVDQKTGVEQFF.

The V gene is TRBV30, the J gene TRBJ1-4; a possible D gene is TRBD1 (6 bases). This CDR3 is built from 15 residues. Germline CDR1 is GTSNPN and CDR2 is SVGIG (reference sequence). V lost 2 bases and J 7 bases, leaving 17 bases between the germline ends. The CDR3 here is CAWSPRQAGGEKLFF. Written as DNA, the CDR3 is TGTGCCTGGAGTCCAAGACAGGCGGGGGGTGAAAAACTGTTTTTT.

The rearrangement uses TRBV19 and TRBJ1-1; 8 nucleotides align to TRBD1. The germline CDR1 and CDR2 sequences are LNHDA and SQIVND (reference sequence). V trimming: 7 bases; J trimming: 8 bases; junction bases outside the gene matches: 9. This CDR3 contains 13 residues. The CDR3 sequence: CASTIRTGLEAFF. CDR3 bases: TGTGCCAGTACTATCCGGACAGGGTTGGAAGCTTTCTTT. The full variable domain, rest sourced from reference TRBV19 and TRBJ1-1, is DGGITQSPKYLFRKEGQNVTLSCEQNLNHDAMYWYRQDPGQGLRLIYYSQIVNDFQKGDIAEGYSVSREKKESFPLTVTSAQKNPTAFYLCASTIRTGLEAFFGQGTRLTVV.

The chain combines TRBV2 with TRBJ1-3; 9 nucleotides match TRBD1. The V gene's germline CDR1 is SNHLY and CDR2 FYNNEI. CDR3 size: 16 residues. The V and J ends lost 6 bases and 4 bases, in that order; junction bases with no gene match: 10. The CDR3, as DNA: TGTGCCAGCAGCCCAGCGACAGGGGGGTACGGAAACACCATATATTTT. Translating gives CASSPATGGYGNTIYF.

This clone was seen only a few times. In DNA, the CDR3 is TGCGCCAGCAGCCAAGATGGGGAGAACTCTGGGGCCAACGTCCTGACTTTC. Amino acid sequence: CASSQDGENSGANVLTF. This sequence joins TRBV4-3 and TRBJ2-6, with D possibly being TRBD2 (5 bases). Trimming cost V 0 bases and J 0 bases, with 9 bases left between them. This CDR3 is built from 17 residues. Germline-derived CDR1 and CDR2 are LGHNA and YSLEER.

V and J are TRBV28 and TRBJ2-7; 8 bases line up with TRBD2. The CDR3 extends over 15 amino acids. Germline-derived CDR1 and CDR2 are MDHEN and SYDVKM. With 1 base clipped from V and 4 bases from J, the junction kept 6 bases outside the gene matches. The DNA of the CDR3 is TGTGCCAGCAGTTTATCGGGGGGGCCCACTTACGAGCAGTACTTC. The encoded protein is CASSLSGGPTYEQYF.

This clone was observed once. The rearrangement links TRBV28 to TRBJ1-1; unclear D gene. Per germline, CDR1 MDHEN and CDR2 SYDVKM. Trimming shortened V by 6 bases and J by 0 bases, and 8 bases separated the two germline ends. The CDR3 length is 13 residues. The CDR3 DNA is TGTGCCAGCAGGCCCACAGTGAACACTGAAGCTTTCTTT. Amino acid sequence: CASRPTVNTEAFF.

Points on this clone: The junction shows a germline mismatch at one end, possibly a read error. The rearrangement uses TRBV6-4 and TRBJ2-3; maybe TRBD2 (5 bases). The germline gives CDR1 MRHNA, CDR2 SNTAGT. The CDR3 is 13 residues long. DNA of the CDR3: TGTACCAGCAGTGATACTAGGGCAGATACGCAGTATTTT. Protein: CTSSDTRADTQYF.

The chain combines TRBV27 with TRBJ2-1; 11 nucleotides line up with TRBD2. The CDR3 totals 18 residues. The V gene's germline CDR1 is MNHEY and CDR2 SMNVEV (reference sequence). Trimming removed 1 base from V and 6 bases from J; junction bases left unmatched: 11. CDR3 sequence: CASSLLGGTSGSTNEQFF. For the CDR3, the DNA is TGTGCCAGCAGTTTATTAGGGGGAACTAGCGGGAGTACCAATGAGCAGTTCTTC.

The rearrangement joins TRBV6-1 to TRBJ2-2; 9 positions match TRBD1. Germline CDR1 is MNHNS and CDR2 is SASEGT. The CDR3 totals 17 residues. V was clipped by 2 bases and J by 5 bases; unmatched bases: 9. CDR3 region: CASSEKPLGTGTGELFF. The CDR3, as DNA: TGTGCCAGCAGTGAAAAACCCCTAGGGACAGGGACCGGGGAGCTGTTTTTT.

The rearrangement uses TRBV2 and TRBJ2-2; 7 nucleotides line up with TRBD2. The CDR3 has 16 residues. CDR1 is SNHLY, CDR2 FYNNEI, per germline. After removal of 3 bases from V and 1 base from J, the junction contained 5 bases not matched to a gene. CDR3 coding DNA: TGTGCCAGCAGTGAGTCGGGACTACAGAACACCGGGGAGCTGTTTTTT. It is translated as CASSESGLQNTGELFF.

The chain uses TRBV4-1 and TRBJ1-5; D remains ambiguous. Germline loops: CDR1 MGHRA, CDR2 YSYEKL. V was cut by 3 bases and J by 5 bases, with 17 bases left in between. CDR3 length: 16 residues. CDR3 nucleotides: TGCGCCAGCAGCCATACCGGGTCCACCATAGATCAGCCCCAGCATTTT. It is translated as CASSHTGSTIDQPQHF.

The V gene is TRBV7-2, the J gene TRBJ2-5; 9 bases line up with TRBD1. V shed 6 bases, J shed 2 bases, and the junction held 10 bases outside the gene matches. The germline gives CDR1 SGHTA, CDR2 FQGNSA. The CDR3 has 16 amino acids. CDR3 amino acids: CASSWDRERSQETQYF. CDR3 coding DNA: TGTGCCAGCAGTTGGGACAGGGAAAGGTCGCAAGAGACCCAGTACTTC. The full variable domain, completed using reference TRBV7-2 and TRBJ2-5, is GAGVSQSPSNKVTEKGKDVELRCDPISGHTALYWYRQSLGQGLEFLIYFQGNSAPDKSGLPSDRFSAERTGGSVSTLTIQRTQQEDSAVYLCASSWDRERSQETQYFGPGTRLLVL.

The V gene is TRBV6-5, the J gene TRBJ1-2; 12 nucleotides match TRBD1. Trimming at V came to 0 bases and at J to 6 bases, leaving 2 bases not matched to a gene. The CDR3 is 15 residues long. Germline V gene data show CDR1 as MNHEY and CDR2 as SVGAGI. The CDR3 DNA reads TGTGCCAGCAGTTACTCGGGGACAGGGGGCGATGGCTACACCTTC. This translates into CASSYSGTGGDGYTF.

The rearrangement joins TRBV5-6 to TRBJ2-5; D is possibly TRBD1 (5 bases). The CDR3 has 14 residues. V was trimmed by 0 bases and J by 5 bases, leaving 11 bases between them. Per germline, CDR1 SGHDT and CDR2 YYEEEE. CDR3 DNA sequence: TGTGCCAGCAGCTTGGGCAGGGCACGGGAGACCCAGTACTTC. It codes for CASSLGRARETQYF.

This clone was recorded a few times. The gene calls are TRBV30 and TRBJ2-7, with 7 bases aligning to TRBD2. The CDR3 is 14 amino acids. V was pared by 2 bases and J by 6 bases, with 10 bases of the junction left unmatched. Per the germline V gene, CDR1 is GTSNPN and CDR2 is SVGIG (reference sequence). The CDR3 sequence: CAWSPGLADPEQYF. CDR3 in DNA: TGTGCCTGGAGTCCGGGGCTAGCGGATCCCGAGCAGTACTTC.

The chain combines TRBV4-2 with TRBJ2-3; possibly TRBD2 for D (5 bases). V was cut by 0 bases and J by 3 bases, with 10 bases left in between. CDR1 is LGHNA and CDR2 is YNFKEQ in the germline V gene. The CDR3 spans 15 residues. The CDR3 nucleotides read TGTGCCAGCAGCCAAGAGAGGGAGCTGACAGATACGCAGTATTTT. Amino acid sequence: CASSQERELTDTQYF.

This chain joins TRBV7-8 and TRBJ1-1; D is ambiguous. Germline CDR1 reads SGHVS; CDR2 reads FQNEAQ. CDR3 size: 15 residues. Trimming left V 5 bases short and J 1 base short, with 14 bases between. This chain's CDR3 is CASSRDGVQNTEAFF. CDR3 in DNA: TGTGCCAGCAGCCGAGATGGAGTTCAGAACACTGAAGCTTTCTTT.

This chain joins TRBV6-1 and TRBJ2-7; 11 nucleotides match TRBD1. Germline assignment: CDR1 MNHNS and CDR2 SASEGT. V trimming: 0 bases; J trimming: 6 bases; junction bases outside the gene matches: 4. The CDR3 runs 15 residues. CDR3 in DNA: TGTGCCAGCAGTGAAGCGGGGACAGGGGGGTTCGAGCAGTACTTC. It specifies CASSEAGTGGFEQYF.

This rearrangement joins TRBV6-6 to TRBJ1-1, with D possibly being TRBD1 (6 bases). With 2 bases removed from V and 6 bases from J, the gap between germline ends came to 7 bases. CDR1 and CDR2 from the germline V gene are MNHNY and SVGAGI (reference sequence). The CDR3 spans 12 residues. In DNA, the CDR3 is TGTGCCAGCAGTTACGGACAGTCTGAAGCTTTCTTT. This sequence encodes CASSYGQSEAFF.

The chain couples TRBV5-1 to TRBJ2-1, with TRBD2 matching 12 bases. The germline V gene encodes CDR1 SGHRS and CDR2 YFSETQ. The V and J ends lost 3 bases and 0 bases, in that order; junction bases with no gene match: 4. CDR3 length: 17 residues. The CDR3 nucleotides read TGCGCCAGCAGCTCGTTGACTAGCGGGAGCTCCTACAATGAGCAGTTCTTC. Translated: CASSSLTSGSSYNEQFF.

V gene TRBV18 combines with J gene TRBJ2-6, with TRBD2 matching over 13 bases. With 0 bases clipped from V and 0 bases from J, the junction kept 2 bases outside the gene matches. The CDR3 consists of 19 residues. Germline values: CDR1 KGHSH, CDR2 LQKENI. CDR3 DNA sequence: TGTGCCAGCTCACCACCGGGACTAGCGGGGAACTCTGGGGCCAACGTCCTGACTTTC. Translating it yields CASSPPGLAGNSGANVLTF. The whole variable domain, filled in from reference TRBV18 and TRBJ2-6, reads NAGVMQNPRHLVRRRGQEARLRCSPMKGHSHVYWYRQLPEEGLKFMVYLQKENIIDESGMPKERFSAEFPKEGPSILRIQQVVRGDSAAYFCASSPPGLAGNSGANVLTFGAGSRLTVL.